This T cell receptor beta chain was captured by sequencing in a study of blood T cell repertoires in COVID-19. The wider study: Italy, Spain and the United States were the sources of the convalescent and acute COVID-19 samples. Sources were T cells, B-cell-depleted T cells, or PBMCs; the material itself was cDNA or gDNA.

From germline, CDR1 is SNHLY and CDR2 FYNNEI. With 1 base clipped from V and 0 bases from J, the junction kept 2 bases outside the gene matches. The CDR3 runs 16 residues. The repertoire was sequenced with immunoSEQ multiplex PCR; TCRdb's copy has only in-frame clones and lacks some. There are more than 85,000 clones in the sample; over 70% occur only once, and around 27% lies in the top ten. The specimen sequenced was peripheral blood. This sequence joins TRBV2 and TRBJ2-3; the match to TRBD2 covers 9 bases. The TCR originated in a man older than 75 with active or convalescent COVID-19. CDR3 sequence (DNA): TGTGCCAGCAGTGAAGGACTAGCGGATAGCACAGATACGCAGTATTTT. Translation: CASSEGLADSTDTQYF.